This entry concerns a single T cell receptor (beta chain). Under the authors' procedure: Scientists estimated how many nucleated cells there were by amplifying reference gene primers. Libraries were prepared by immunoSEQ multiplex PCR; TCRdb keeps only in-frame clonotypes and omits some of them. Clonal size and the V and J genes are those of that table, whereas D and trimming came from the DNA. This sample has over 65,000 clones, with 80% to 90% found just once. This specimen belongs to a study of blood T cell repertoires in COVID-19. About the research overall: Both acute and convalescent COVID-19 samples were obtained from the United States, Italy and Spain. PBMCs, B-cell-depleted T cells, or T cells were the source of the cDNA or gDNA that made up the material.

The V gene's germline CDR1 is KGHDR and CDR2 SFDVKD. With 4 bases clipped from V and 7 bases from J, the junction kept 6 bases outside the gene matches. The CDR3 covers 15 residues. The clonotype comes from a human donor in a cohort sampled during active COVID-19. Sequencing was carried out using peripheral blood. The chain combines TRBV24-1 with TRBJ2-2; TRBD2 agrees at 9 bases. The CDR3 is CATSDPGGGGGELFF. CDR3 DNA: TGTGCCACCAGTGACCCGGGCGGGGGGGGCGGGGAGCTGTTTTTT.